The 30 T cell receptor beta chains presented below share a single source sample, sequenced in a study of cytomegalovirus exposure and HLA in healthy donors. Vbeta (60) and Jbeta (13) primers were used in the PCR. Sequenced by immunoSEQ multiplex PCR; TCRdb stores in-frame clones only, minus some. The sample has over 100,000 clones, approximately 80% seen once. Sequenced sample: PBMCs. All receptors come from a male donor in good health and CMV-seropositive.

The chain is built from TRBV5-6 and TRBJ1-5, with D perhaps matching TRBD1 (5 bases). Germline V gene data show CDR1 as SGHDT and CDR2 as YYEEEE. V dropped 4 bases and J dropped 4 bases, with 12 bases sitting between them. The CDR3 spans 14 residues. CDR3 bases: TGTGCCAGCAGCCTATGGCAGGGAAATCAGCCCCAGCATTTT. It yields the protein CASSLWQGNQPQHF.

The chain recombines TRBV5-1 with TRBJ2-1, with 9 nucleotides matching TRBD2. The CDR3 is 15 amino acids. Trimming at V came to 0 bases and at J to 10 bases, leaving 8 bases not matched to a gene. Germline V gene lookup returns CDR1 SGHRS and CDR2 YFSETQ. The CDR3 here is CASSLGTSVVSEQFF. The CDR3 bases are TGCGCCAGCAGCTTGGGGACTAGCGTTGTATCGGAGCAGTTCTTC.

The chain links TRBV11-2 to TRBJ2-3, with 7 bases that match TRBD1. The CDR3 sequence is 15 residues long. With 0 bases clipped from V and 5 bases from J, the junction kept 5 bases outside the gene matches. CDR1 is SGHAT, CDR2 FQNNGV, per germline. Written as DNA, the CDR3 is TGTGCCAGCAGCTTAGAGGGCAGGGGGATAGATACGCAGTATTTT. It encodes CASSLEGRGIDTQYF.

This chain joins TRBV29-1 and TRBJ2-5; 7 positions match TRBD1. The CDR3 has 14 residues. Unmatched junction bases numbered 11, after V lost 6 bases and J lost 4 bases. Germline assignment: CDR1 SQVTM and CDR2 ANQGSEA. CDR3 protein: CSVHRQGLVETQYF. The CDR3 coding sequence is TGCAGCGTCCACCGACAGGGATTAGTAGAGACCCAGTACTTC.

CDR3: CASSINTGGNTEAFF. The CDR3 DNA reads as TGTGCCAGTAGTATTAACACAGGGGGGAACACTGAAGCTTTCTTT. The chain is built from TRBV19 and TRBJ1-1, with 8 bases aligning to TRBD1. The CDR3 sequence is 15 residues long. Germline V lookup: CDR1 LNHDA, CDR2 SQIVND (reference sequence). The V gene end was trimmed by 3 bases and the J gene end by 1 base; junction bases not matched to a gene: 4. Looking up the rest from reference TRBV19 and TRBJ1-1 gives the full variable domain: DGGITQSPKYLFRKEGQNVTLSCEQNLNHDAMYWYRQDPGQGLRLIYYSQIVNDFQKGDIAEGYSVSREKKESFPLTVTSAQKNPTAFYLCASSINTGGNTEAFFGQGTRLTVV.

CDR3 protein: CASSSLAGVLYEQYF. The CDR3 DNA reads as TGTGCCAGCAGTTCGCTAGCGGGAGTGCTCTACGAGCAGTACTTC. The V and J genes are TRBV28 and TRBJ2-5; 10 bases agree with TRBD2. The J call could be wrong; TRBJ2-7 is a better fit for the DNA end. The CDR3 is 15 amino acids. Germline values: CDR1 MDHEN, CDR2 SYDVKM.

V and J are TRBV19 and TRBJ2-5; D possibly corresponds to TRBD2 (7 bases). The germline CDR1 and CDR2 sequences are LNHDA and SQIVND (reference sequence). Between the trimmed V and J ends, which lost 3 bases and 1 base, there was a span of 15 bases. CDR3 length: 16 residues. The CDR3 DNA reads as TGTGCCAGTAGTATGGGGGAGGGGGGACTCCAAGAGACCCAGTACTTC. It yields the protein CASSMGEGGLQETQYF.

The rearrangement uses TRBV7-9 and TRBJ1-1, with TRBD1 matching over 8 bases. V was clipped by 3 bases and J by 11 bases; unmatched bases: 8. CDR3 size: 13 residues. Germline V gives CDR1 SEHNR, CDR2 FQNEAQ (reference sequence). The CDR3 DNA is TGTGCCAGCAGCTTTTTCGGACAGGGTTGGGCTTTCTTT. Translated: CASSFFGQGWAFF.

The V call is TRBV19, the J call TRBJ2-3; 13 nucleotides line up with TRBD2. With V trimmed by 4 bases and J by 2 bases, 3 bases remained unmatched. Germline CDR1 LNHDA, CDR2 SQIVND (reference sequence). The CDR3 has 16 residues. This chain's CDR3 is CASSKGLAGHTDTQYF. The DNA of the CDR3 is TGTGCCAGTAGTAAGGGACTAGCGGGACACACAGATACGCAGTATTTT.

CDR3 in amino acids: CASSLTGTGTFHSNQPQHF. The DNA of the CDR3 is TGCGCCAGCAGCCTAACCGGGACAGGTACTTTTCATAGCAATCAGCCCCAGCATTTT. The chain employs TRBV4-3 and TRBJ1-5; 8 nucleotides match TRBD1. V was pared by 4 bases and J by 0 bases, with 14 bases of the junction left unmatched. The germline V gene encodes CDR1 LGHNA and CDR2 YSLEER. The CDR3 contains 19 residues.

The J gene is TRBJ1-3, the V gene TRBV7-9, with D possibly TRBD1 on 5 matching bases. The CDR3 loop spans 14 amino acids. CDR1 is SEHNR, CDR2 FQNEAQ, per germline (reference sequence). V lost 1 base and J 2 bases, leaving 6 bases between the germline ends. In DNA, the CDR3 is TGTGCCAGCAGCTTAGGGGGCCCTGGAAACACCATATATTTT. This gives the protein CASSLGGPGNTIYF.

The chain uses TRBV6-9 and TRBJ1-4; D gene uncertain. Germline V CDR1 and CDR2: MNHGY, SVAAGI. The CDR3 length is 14 residues. Trimming removed 6 bases at V and 0 bases at J, with 8 bases between. The CDR3 nucleotides read TGTGCCAGCAGGGGCTATGCAACTAATGAAAAACTGTTTTTT. It encodes CASRGYATNEKLFF.

This chain connects TRBV7-3 to TRBJ2-5; possibly TRBD1 for D (6 bases). Germline CDR1 and CDR2: SGHTA and FQGTGA. V gave up 5 bases and J gave up 0 bases, with 13 bases separating them. The CDR3 runs 15 residues. CDR3 amino acids: CASSPGQTNQETQYF. In nucleotides, the CDR3 is TGTGCCAGCAGCCCCGGACAGACGAACCAAGAGACCCAGTACTTC.

This clone came up once. CDR3 bases: TGTGCCAGAAGCCGCCGACTAGCGTCGTCCGACGAGCAGTACTTC. Translating gives CARSRRLASSDEQYF. V gene TRBV5-3 combines with J gene TRBJ2-7; the match to TRBD2 covers 8 bases. TRBV5-3 counts as an open reading frame of uncertain function. This CDR3 spans 15 amino acids. Trimming cost V 4 bases and J 5 bases; bases outside gene matches: 11.

This clone appeared a few times. The rearrangement uses TRBV5-4 and TRBJ2-7; 7 nucleotides align to TRBD1. Looked up from germline, CDR1 is SGHNT and CDR2 is YYREEE (reference sequence). This CDR3 is built from 14 residues. The junction had 2 bases not matched to a gene; V was cut back by 0 bases and J by 2 bases. DNA of the CDR3: TGTGCCAGCAGCTTGGATGGGACAGCCTACGAGCAGTACTTC. Protein sequence: CASSLDGTAYEQYF.

The CDR3 protein is CAIRADRGSTNEQFF. The CDR3 DNA follows: TGTGCCATCAGAGCCGACAGGGGATCAACCAATGAGCAGTTCTTC. The V gene is TRBV10-3, the J gene TRBJ2-1, with TRBD1 matching 8 bases. V shed 6 bases, J shed 6 bases, and the junction held 10 bases outside the gene matches. The CDR3 extends over 15 amino acids. Germline V gene lookup returns CDR1 ENHRY and CDR2 SYGVKD.

The J gene is TRBJ2-7, the V gene TRBV11-2, with TRBD1 as a possible D gene (6 bases). The CDR3 is 15 residues long. CDR1 SGHAT and CDR2 FQNNGV come from the germline V gene. V was clipped by 5 bases and J by 5 bases, with 19 bases between them. The CDR3 reads CASSQGPGPLDEQYF. CDR3 nucleotides: TGTGCCAGCAGCCAGGGGCCAGGGCCCCTGGACGAGCAGTACTTC.

The chain is built from TRBV9 and TRBJ2-3; 7 positions match TRBD2. Trimming took 0 bases from V and 2 from J; bases not matched to a gene: 9. This CDR3 has 17 amino acids. Per germline, CDR1 SGDLS and CDR2 YYNGEE. CDR3 protein: CASSVAPPSGYTDTQYF. CDR3 nucleotides: TGTGCCAGCAGCGTAGCACCTCCTAGCGGTTACACAGATACGCAGTATTTT.

With respect to this clone: At one end the junction does not follow the germline gene, possibly because of a read error. The sample has other DNA sequences that encode this CDR3 too. This chain links TRBV27 with TRBJ2-5; TRBD2 is a possible D gene (6 bases). The CDR3 sequence is 15 residues long. Germline loops: CDR1 MNHEY, CDR2 SMNVEV (reference sequence). The CDR3 nucleotides are TGCGCCAGCAGTGTAACGGGCGGAGCGGGAGAGACCCAGTACTTC. Its protein product is CASSVTGGAGETQYF.

V and J are TRBV9 and TRBJ1-2, with 8 bases that match TRBD1. V lost 0 bases, J lost 3 bases, and 4 bases stayed unmatched. The CDR3 extends over 15 amino acids. Germline V lookup: CDR1 SGDLS, CDR2 YYNGEE. The CDR3 coding sequence is TGTGCCAGCAGCGTAGATCCAGGGGGCGACTATGGCTACACCTTC. Translated: CASSVDPGGDYGYTF.

The V gene is TRBV7-3, the J gene TRBJ2-3; 13 nucleotides agree with TRBD2. The CDR3 runs to 15 residues. Germline V gives CDR1 SGHTA, CDR2 FQGTGA. V lost 5 bases to trimming and J lost 6 bases; unmatched junction nucleotides: 5. This CDR3 reads CASSATSGRADTQYF. The CDR3 region has the DNA TGTGCCAGCAGCGCCACTAGCGGGAGGGCGGATACGCAGTATTTT.

The V gene is TRBV19, the J gene TRBJ2-7; possible D gene TRBD2, 6 bases. This CDR3 is built from 14 residues. V lost 2 bases, J lost 4 bases, and 12 bases lay in between. CDR1 and CDR2 (germline): LNHDA, SQIVND (reference sequence). Here the CDR3 DNA reads TGTGCCAGTAGTATACCGGGACTTCAATACGAGCAGTACTTC. This sequence encodes CASSIPGLQYEQYF. The full variable domain, with the rest looked up from reference TRBV19 and TRBJ2-7, is DGGITQSPKYLFRKEGQNVTLSCEQNLNHDAMYWYRQDPGQGLRLIYYSQIVNDFQKGDIAEGYSVSREKKESFPLTVTSAQKNPTAFYLCASSIPGLQYEQYFGPGTRLTVT.

The chain carries TRBV5-6 and TRBJ2-1; D gene uncertain. V lost 0 bases and J lost 7, with 8 bases in between. Germline V CDR1 and CDR2: SGHDT, YYEEEE. The CDR3 is made up of 13 amino acids. CDR3 in DNA: TGTGCCAGCAGCTTGGGGCTCCGAAATGAGCAGTTCTTC. It yields the protein CASSLGLRNEQFF.

In this sample, this clone turned up once. V and J are TRBV14 and TRBJ1-2, with TRBD1 matching over 10 bases. The CDR3 length is 15 residues. V was pared by 3 bases and J by 8 bases, with 9 bases of the junction left unmatched. Germline V gives CDR1 SGHDN, CDR2 FVKESK. The CDR3 spells CASSQYTGTGVGYTF. DNA of the CDR3: TGTGCCAGCAGCCAGTACACGGGGACAGGGGTCGGCTACACCTTC.

The chain uses TRBV21-1 and TRBJ1-1. TRBV21-1 is described as a pseudogene. The CDR3 runs to 11 residues. The CDR3 DNA sequence: TGTGCCAGCAGCAACCGCACTGAAGCTTTCTTT. This translates into CASSNRTEAFF.

The rearrangement joins TRBV30 to TRBJ1-2; D may be TRBD1 (6 bases). The CDR3 is 15 residues long. The germline V and J ends were trimmed by 1 base and 6 bases, with 18 bases remaining between them. The germline V gene has CDR1 GTSNPN and CDR2 SVGIG (reference sequence). CDR3 in amino acids: CAWSGRGSGLHGYTF. CDR3 bases: TGTGCCTGGAGTGGCAGGGGAAGTGGGTTGCATGGCTACACCTTC.

This clone was observed a single time. V and J are TRBV5-1 and TRBJ2-3; no reliable D call. The CDR3 covers 14 residues. Trimming shortened V by 3 bases and J by 2 bases, and 10 bases separated the two germline ends. Looked up from germline, CDR1 is SGHRS and CDR2 is YFSETQ. CDR3 residues: CASSWADLTDTQYF. The DNA of the CDR3 is TGCGCCAGCAGCTGGGCTGACCTCACAGATACGCAGTATTTT. The full variable domain, rest sourced from reference TRBV5-1 and TRBJ2-3, is KAGVTQTPRYLIKTRGQQVTLSCSPISGHRSVSWYQQTPGQGLQFLFEYFSETQRNKGNFPGRFSGRQFSNSRSEMNVSTLELGDSALYLCASSWADLTDTQYFGPGTRLTVL.

The chain joins TRBV27 to TRBJ1-5; 8 bases are a match to TRBD1. This CDR3 is 14 amino acids long. With V trimmed by 5 bases and J by 4 bases, 4 bases remained unmatched. Germline V gene sequence: CDR1 MNHEY, CDR2 SMNVEV (reference sequence). The CDR3 bases are TGTGCCAGCAGTCAGAGACAGGGGAATCAGCCCCAGCATTTT. This encodes CASSQRQGNQPQHF.

This clone was seen a single time. This sequence joins TRBV4-3 and TRBJ2-7, with TRBD1 matching 8 bases. The CDR3 sequence is 15 residues long. The junction had 11 bases not matched to a gene; V was cut back by 4 bases and J by 6 bases. The germline V gene has CDR1 LGHNA and CDR2 YSLEER. CDR3 DNA: TGCGCCAGCAGCCGGATAGGACAGGGAGATTCCGAGCAGTACTTC. Translated: CASSRIGQGDSEQYF.

The rearrangement joins TRBV2 to TRBJ2-7; TRBD1 matches at 8 bases. Germline loops: CDR1 SNHLY, CDR2 FYNNEI. V lost 8 bases and J lost 2; bases outside the gene matches: 8. This CDR3 spans 14 amino acids. CDR3 in DNA: TGTGCCAGCGTCACAGGGGGTCAGACCTACGAGCAGTACTTC. Translated, it gives CASVTGGQTYEQYF. Drawing the rest from reference TRBV2 and TRBJ2-7, the complete variable domain is EPEVTQTPSHQVTQMGQEVILRCVPISNHLYFYWYRQILGQKVEFLVSFYNNEISEKSEIFDDQFSVERPDGSNFTLKIRSTKLEDSAMYFCASVTGGQTYEQYFGPGTRLTVT.